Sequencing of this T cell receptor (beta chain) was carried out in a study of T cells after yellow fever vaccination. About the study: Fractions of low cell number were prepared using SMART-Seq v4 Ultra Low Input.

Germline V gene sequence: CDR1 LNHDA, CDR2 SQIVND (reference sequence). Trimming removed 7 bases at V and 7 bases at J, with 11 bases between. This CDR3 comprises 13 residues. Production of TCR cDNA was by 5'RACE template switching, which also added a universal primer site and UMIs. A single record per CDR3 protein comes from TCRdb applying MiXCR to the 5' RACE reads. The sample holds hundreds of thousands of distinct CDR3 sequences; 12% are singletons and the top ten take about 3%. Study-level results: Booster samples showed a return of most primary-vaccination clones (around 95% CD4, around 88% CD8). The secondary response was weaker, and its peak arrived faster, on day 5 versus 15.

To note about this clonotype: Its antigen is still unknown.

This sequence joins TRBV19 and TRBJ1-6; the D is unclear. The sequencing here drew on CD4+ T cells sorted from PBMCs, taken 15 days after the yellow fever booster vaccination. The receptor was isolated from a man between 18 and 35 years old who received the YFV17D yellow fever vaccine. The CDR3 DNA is TGTGCCAGTAACCCTCTCAGGAATTCACCCCTCCACTTT. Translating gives CASNPLRNSPLHF.